Following are 5 T cell receptor beta chains from one sample sequenced in a study of early T cells in non-severe SARS-CoV-2 infection. In TCRdb, the 5' RACE reads were re-called with MiXCR into one record per CDR3 protein. The sample records about 35,000 distinct CDR3 sequences, less than 6.5% being singletons. Sequenced: whole blood. The receptors shown here come from an adult who was a healthcare worker with PCR-confirmed SARS-CoV-2 infection or an uninfected control (not recorded which).

This clonotype was observed a few times. The chain has TRBV5-5 and TRBJ1-1; 8 nucleotides align to TRBD1. Trimming at V came to 2 bases and at J to 1 base, leaving 4 bases not matched to a gene. Germline CDR1 is SGHKS and CDR2 is YYEKEE (reference sequence). The CDR3 contains 15 residues. The DNA of the CDR3 is TGTGCCAGCAGCTTTCAGGGGGCTGGGAACACTGAAGCTTTCTTT. Protein product: CASSFQGAGNTEAFF.

For this clonotype: Given a much more abundant clone one base away, this may be a read error. This chain uses TRBV5-5 with TRBJ2-5, with D perhaps matching TRBD1 (6 bases). Germline values: CDR1 SGHKS, CDR2 YYEKEE (reference sequence). The length of the CDR3 is 13 residues. The CDR3 region is CGTPPGAQETQYF. CDR3 DNA sequence: TGTGGCACCCCACCAGGGGCCCAAGAGACCCAGTACTTC.

The chain combines TRBV18 with TRBJ2-3, with 12 nucleotides matching TRBD2. Losses at the gene ends were 6 bases for V and 5 bases for J; bases not matched to a gene: 9. The CDR3 is 16 amino acids. Germline V gene data show CDR1 as KGHSH and CDR2 as LQKENI. The CDR3: CASSPLAGGHVDTQYF. The CDR3 DNA follows: TGTGCCAGCTCCCCCCTAGCGGGGGGGCATGTAGATACGCAGTATTTT.

The rearrangement uses TRBV7-2 and TRBJ2-7, with 13 positions matching TRBD2. The CDR3 totals 14 residues. With 4 bases clipped from V and 10 bases from J, the junction kept 7 bases outside the gene matches. The germline V gene encodes CDR1 SGHTA and CDR2 FQGNSA. CDR3 amino acids: CASSSGTSGALQYF. CDR3 nucleotide sequence: TGTGCCAGCAGCTCAGGGACTAGCGGGGCCCTTCAGTACTTC.

In this sample, this clonotype turned up a few times. The genes are TRBV5-1 and TRBJ1-1, with D hard to call. The CDR3 has 14 amino acids. Germline CDR1 is SGHRS and CDR2 is YFSETQ. The germline V and J ends were trimmed by 4 bases and 3 bases, with 13 bases remaining between them. The CDR3 DNA sequence: TGCGCCAGCAGCACCGGCAGGTCTGACACTGAAGCTTTCTTT. This encodes CASSTGRSDTEAFF.